Each of the 10 T cell receptor beta chains below was sequenced from the same sample in a study of response to subunit inactivated influenza vaccine. One entry per CDR3 protein results from TCRdb running MiXCR on the RT-PCR reads. The data contain 150,000 or so distinct CDR3 sequences, 9.5% to 12% of them seen just once; the ten biggest clones take up roughly 36%. The sample in question was CD8+ T cells sorted from PBMCs, obtained roughly 24 months after vaccination. The receptors here all came from a man between 50 and 69 years old who received an inactivated influenza vaccine.

The chain has TRBV2 and TRBJ2-6; D remains ambiguous. CDR3 length: 16 residues. The germline V gene encodes CDR1 SNHLY and CDR2 FYNNEI. The V gene lost 7 bases and the J gene lost 4 bases, with 17 bases spanning the gap. The CDR3 loop is CASIGRWVAGANVLTF. Here the CDR3 DNA reads TGTGCCAGCATAGGAAGATGGGTAGCCGGGGCCAACGTCCTGACTTTC.

The chain couples TRBV6-5 to TRBJ2-1, with 12 positions matching TRBD2. Trimming at V came to 2 bases and at J to 6 bases, leaving 14 bases not matched to a gene. The germline CDR1 and CDR2 sequences are MNHEY and SVGAGI. The CDR3 spans 19 residues. The CDR3 sequence is CASSYLRTSGKVNFNEQFF. The DNA of the CDR3 is TGTGCCAGCAGTTACCTGAGGACTAGCGGGAAGGTCAACTTCAATGAGCAGTTCTTC.

This clonotype turned up a few times. The DNA for the CDR3 is TGTGCCAGCAGCTTAGGCGCGAACACCGGGGAGCTGTTTTTT. Translating it yields CASSLGANTGELFF. The J gene is TRBJ2-2, the V gene TRBV11-2; D is ambiguous. Trimming stripped 1 base from V and 0 bases from J, with 3 bases between. CDR1 SGHAT and CDR2 FQNNGV come from the germline V gene. The CDR3 spans 14 residues.

In its sample, this clonotype was seen a few times. This chain uses TRBV3-1 with TRBJ2-5; a weak D match, TRBD2 (5 bases). V lost 0 bases and J lost 1, with 12 bases in between. Germline V CDR1 and CDR2: LGHDT, YNNKEL (reference sequence). This CDR3 spans 16 amino acids. CDR3 DNA sequence: TGTGCCAGCAGCCAAGATTGGCCTAGCTTCCAAGAGACCCAGTACTTC. Translating gives CASSQDWPSFQETQYF.

The gene calls are TRBV20-1 and TRBJ1-2; D is undetermined. Germline values: CDR1 DFQATT, CDR2 SNEGSKA (reference sequence). The CDR3 has 15 residues. Trimming took 3 bases from V and 0 from J, leaving 14 bases between them. The chain's CDR3 is CSARDVVEPNYGYTF. For the CDR3, the DNA is TGCAGTGCTAGGGACGTAGTTGAGCCTAACTATGGCTACACCTTC.

The V and J genes are TRBV15 and TRBJ2-7; a weak D match, TRBD1 (6 bases). V was shortened by 2 bases and J by 1 base, with 9 bases between the two germline ends. The V gene's germline CDR1 is LNHNV and CDR2 YYDKDF (reference sequence). The length of the CDR3 is 14 residues. The CDR3 coding sequence is TGTGCCACCAGCAGACAGGGGATGTCCTACGAGCAGTACTTC. Protein: CATSRQGMSYEQYF. Looking up the rest from reference TRBV15 and TRBJ2-7 gives the full variable domain: DAMVIQNPRYQVTQFGKPVTLSCSQTLNHNVMYWYQQKSSQAPKLLFHYYDKDFNNEADTPDNFQSRRPNTSFCFLDIRSPGLGDTAMYLCATSRQGMSYEQYFGPGTRLTVT.

V gene TRBV15 combines with J gene TRBJ2-1; D not certain. Germline V gives CDR1 LNHNV, CDR2 YYDKDF (reference sequence). This CDR3 comprises 15 residues. V was clipped by 5 bases and J by 0 bases, with 11 bases between them. In nucleotides, the CDR3 is TGTGCCACCAGCTCGCTTGAGAGCTCCTACAATGAGCAGTTCTTC. Encoded protein: CATSSLESSYNEQFF. The full variable domain, rest sourced from reference TRBV15 and TRBJ2-1, is DAMVIQNPRYQVTQFGKPVTLSCSQTLNHNVMYWYQQKSSQAPKLLFHYYDKDFNNEADTPDNFQSRRPNTSFCFLDIRSPGLGDTAMYLCATSSLESSYNEQFFGPGTRLTVL.

The CDR3 loop reads CASSEWTARGSYNEQFF. The DNA of the CDR3 is TGTGCCAGCAGCGAATGGACGGCTCGGGGCTCCTACAATGAGCAGTTCTTC. V is TRBV11-2 and J is TRBJ2-1, with D possibly being TRBD2 (5 bases). CDR1 is SGHAT and CDR2 is FQNNGV in the germline V gene. The CDR3 runs to 17 residues. Trimming removed 5 bases at V and 0 bases at J, with 17 bases between.

The table lists this clonotype with a few counts. The chain is built from TRBV4-3 and TRBJ2-7, with a possible D match to TRBD2 (5 bases). There are 15 residues in the CDR3. In germline, CDR1 is LGHNA, CDR2 YSLEER. V shed 3 bases and J shed 3 bases, with 15 bases lying between them. The DNA of the CDR3 is TGCGCCAGCAGCCAGGGCAGTGAGGGTGGCTACGAGCAGTACTTC. Amino acids: CASSQGSEGGYEQYF.

This clonotype has at least ten counts. V gene TRBV4-3 combines with J gene TRBJ2-1; D is possibly TRBD2 (6 bases). There are 15 residues in the CDR3. V gave up 0 bases and J gave up 2 bases, with 8 bases separating them. Germline CDR1 LGHNA, CDR2 YSLEER. CDR3 region: CASSQELAAYNEQFF. In nucleotides, the CDR3 is TGCGCCAGCAGCCAAGAACTAGCCGCCTACAATGAGCAGTTCTTC.